The clone carrying this T cell receptor (beta chain) has a single count. V gave up 4 bases and J gave up 2 bases; unmatched junction bases: 6. The CDR3 length is 16 residues. The germline V gene encodes CDR1 SGHKS and CDR2 YYEKEE (reference sequence). Methods used by the authors: Amplification of reference gene primers provided the estimated nucleated cell counts. Assay: immunoSEQ multiplex PCR; the TCRdb copy retains only in-frame clones and omits some. That table is the source of V, J and clone size, and D and trimming were worked out from the DNA. The sample includes under 95,000 clones, around 85% of them seen just once. The record originates from a study of blood T cell repertoires in COVID-19. Turning to the study itself: From the United States, Italy and Spain came samples of acute and convalescent COVID-19.

The receptor was derived from an elderly man in a cohort sampled during active COVID-19. What was sequenced was peripheral blood. The rearrangement uses TRBV5-5 and TRBJ1-4; 9 nucleotides line up with TRBD1. The CDR3 DNA reads as TGTGCCAGCAGCCATCCCACAGGGGGCACTAATGAAAAACTGTTTTTT. Translating it yields CASSHPTGGTNEKLFF. Variable domain in full (rest from reference TRBV5-5 and TRBJ1-4): DAGVTQSPTHLIKTRGQQVTLRCSPISGHKSVSWYQQVLGQGPQFIFQYYEKEERGRGNFPDRFSARQFPNYSSELNVNALLLGDSALYLCASSHPTGGTNEKLFFGSGTQLSVL.